These T cell receptor beta chains were read from a single sample in a study of CD4+ T cells in melanoma. Generated by immunoSEQ multiplex PCR, the TCRdb table keeps only in-frame clones and is missing some. The sample consists of 50,000 to 60,000 clones, approximately 74% of them appearing once. Sequenced material: tumor tissue. These receptor sequences come from a human donor with melanoma. Both conserved end residues are part of each CDR3. The D gene is left open where the match is weak.

d_gene,v_gene,j_gene,CDR3aa
TRBD2,TRBV6-5,TRBJ2-7,CASSPRAGGLGEQYF
NA,TRBV10-3,TRBJ1-1,CAISEGWQGTEAFF
TRBD1,TRBV29-1,TRBJ1-3,CSVGTGDKNAIYF
NA,TRBV7-9,TRBJ1-1,CASSSQGNTEAFF
NA,TRBV7-9,TRBJ2-2,CASTTVHTGELFF
TRBD2,TRBV2,TRBJ2-2,CARSGENTGELFF
NA,TRBV5-4,TRBJ2-3,CASSLRGASVDTQYF
TRBD1,TRBV5-1,TRBJ1-1,CASSAGQAMNTEAFF
NA,TRBV18,TRBJ2-3,CASSPPGVPTGDTQYF
NA,TRBV28,TRBJ2-6,CASSPTGTGANVLTF
NA,TRBV19,TRBJ1-5,CASSIRPWARDLHHSNQPQHF
NA,TRBV6-5,TRBJ2-3,CASSSGSFGVDTQYF
NA,TRBV5-1,TRBJ2-3,CASRLGRDTQYF
NA,TRBV28,TRBJ1-1,CASSLQGSGTTEAFF
TRBD2,TRBV9,TRBJ2-1,CASSVAPTSGSSYNEQFF
NA,TRBV5-4,TRBJ1-1,CASSLDGRENTEAFF
TRBD1,TRBV10-3,TRBJ2-7,CAISPGTGNEQYF
TRBD1,TRBV7-9,TRBJ1-2,CASSLGQGGLYGYTF
TRBD1,TRBV6-6,TRBJ1-6,CASSPGGRTPLHF
NA,TRBV11-2,TRBJ2-7,CASSRQLGPSYEQYF
NA,TRBV9,TRBJ2-1,CASSPGAGNEQFF
TRBD1,TRBV6-5,TRBJ1-1,CASRSDRGTEAFF
NA,TRBV7-6,TRBJ2-6,CASSLVGQGANVLTF
TRBD1,TRBV14,TRBJ1-4,CASSPLTGGPSEKLFF
NA,TRBV10-3,TRBJ2-2,CAITLNTGELFF
NA,TRBV19,TRBJ1-5,CASSILGIQPQHF
NA,TRBV19,TRBJ1-1,CASIGEGVLNTEAFF
NA,TRBV6-6,TRBJ2-3,CASSYSPSRTDTQYF
NA,TRBV7-8,TRBJ1-1,CASSLVRGLATEAFF
NA,TRBV7-2,TRBJ1-4,CASSRTATNEKLFF
NA,TRBV12-5,TRBJ1-1,CASGLPLWGEYENTEAFF